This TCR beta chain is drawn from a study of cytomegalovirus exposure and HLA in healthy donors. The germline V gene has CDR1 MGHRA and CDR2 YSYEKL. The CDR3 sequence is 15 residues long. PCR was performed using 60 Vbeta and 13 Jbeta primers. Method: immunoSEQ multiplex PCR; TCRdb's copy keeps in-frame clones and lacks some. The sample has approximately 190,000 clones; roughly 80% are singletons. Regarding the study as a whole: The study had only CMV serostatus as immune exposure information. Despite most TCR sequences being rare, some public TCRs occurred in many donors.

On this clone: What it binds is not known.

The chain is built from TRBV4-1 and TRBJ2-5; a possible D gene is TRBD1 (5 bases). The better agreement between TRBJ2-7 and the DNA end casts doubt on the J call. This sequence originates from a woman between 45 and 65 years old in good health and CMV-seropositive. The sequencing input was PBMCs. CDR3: CASSQGLVQAYEQYF. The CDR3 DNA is TGCGCCAGCAGCCAAGGTCTAGTACAGGCCTACGAGCAGTACTTC.